The text below deals with one TCR beta chain. Trimming stripped 7 bases from V and 6 bases from J, with 13 bases between. The CDR3 sequence is 13 residues long. Produced via immunoSEQ multiplex PCR; TCRdb's table is partial and in-frame only. This sample has about 180,000 clones, with over 75% found just once. The sample belongs to a study of T cell responses to AZD1222 COVID-19 vaccine. The material was peripheral blood, obtained on day 0 of AZD1222 vaccination. This chain links TRBV12-3 or TRBV12-4 with TRBJ1-5; D ambiguous. The receptor was isolated from an adult in good health. In DNA form, the CDR3 reads TGTGCCAGCACAGCCGGGAGCTTTCAGCCCCAGCATTTT. This sequence encodes CASTAGSFQPQHF.